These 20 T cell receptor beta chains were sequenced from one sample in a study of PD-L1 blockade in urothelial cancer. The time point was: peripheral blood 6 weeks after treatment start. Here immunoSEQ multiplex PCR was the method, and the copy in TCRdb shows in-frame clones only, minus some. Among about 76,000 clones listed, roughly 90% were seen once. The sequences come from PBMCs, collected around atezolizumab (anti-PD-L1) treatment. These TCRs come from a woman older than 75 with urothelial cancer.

CDR3 DNA: TGTGCCAGCAGCCAGACGATGGGGAGGAATCAGCCCCAGCATTTT. This sequence encodes CASSQTMGRNQPQHF. The chain uses TRBV28 and TRBJ1-5; D unclear. CDR3 length equals 15 residues. V was pared by 6 bases and J by 4 bases, with 16 bases between. The V gene's germline CDR1 is MDHEN and CDR2 SYDVKM. Using reference TRBV28 and TRBJ1-5 for the parts outside the CDR3, the full variable domain is DVKVTQSSRYLVKRTGEKVFLECVQDMDHENMFWYRQDPGLGLRLIYFSYDVKMKEKGDIPEGYSVSREKKERFSLILESASTNQTSMYLCASSQTMGRNQPQHFGDGTRLSIL.

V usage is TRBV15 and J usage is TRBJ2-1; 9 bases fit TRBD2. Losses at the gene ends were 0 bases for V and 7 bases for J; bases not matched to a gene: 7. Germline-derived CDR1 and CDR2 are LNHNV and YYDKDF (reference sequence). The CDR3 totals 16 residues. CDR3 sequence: CATSRDRGGRGNEQFF. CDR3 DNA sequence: TGTGCCACCAGCAGAGATCGAGGCGGGAGGGGGAATGAGCAGTTCTTC.

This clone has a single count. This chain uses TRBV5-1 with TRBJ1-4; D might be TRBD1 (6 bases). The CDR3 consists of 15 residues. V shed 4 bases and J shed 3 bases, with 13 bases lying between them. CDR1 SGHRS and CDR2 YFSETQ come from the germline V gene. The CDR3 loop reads CASSPTGSANEKLFF. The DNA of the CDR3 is TGCGCCAGCAGCCCCACAGGGAGCGCTAATGAAAAACTGTTTTTT.

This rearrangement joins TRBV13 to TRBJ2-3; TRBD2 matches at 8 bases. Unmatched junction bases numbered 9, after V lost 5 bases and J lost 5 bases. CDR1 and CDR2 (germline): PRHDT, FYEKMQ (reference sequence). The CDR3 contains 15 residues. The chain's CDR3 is CASSKPGLDEDTQYF. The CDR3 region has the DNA TGTGCCAGCAGCAAACCGGGACTAGATGAAGATACGCAGTATTTT.

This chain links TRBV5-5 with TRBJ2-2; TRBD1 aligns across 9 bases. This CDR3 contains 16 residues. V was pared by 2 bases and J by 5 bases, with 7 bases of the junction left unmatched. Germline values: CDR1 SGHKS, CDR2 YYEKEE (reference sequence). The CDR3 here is CASSFGDRGKTGELFF. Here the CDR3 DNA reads TGTGCCAGCAGCTTTGGTGACAGGGGGAAGACCGGGGAGCTGTTTTTT.

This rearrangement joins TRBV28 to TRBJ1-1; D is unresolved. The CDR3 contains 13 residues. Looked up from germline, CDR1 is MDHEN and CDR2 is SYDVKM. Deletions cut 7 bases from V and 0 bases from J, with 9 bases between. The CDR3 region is CASIGQMNTEAFF. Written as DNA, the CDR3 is TGTGCCAGCATTGGGCAGATGAACACTGAAGCTTTCTTT.

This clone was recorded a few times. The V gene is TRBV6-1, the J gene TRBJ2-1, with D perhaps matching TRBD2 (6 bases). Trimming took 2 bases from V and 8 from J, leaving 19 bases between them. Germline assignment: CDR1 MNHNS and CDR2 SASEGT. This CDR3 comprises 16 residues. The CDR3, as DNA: TGTGCCAGCAGTGAACCCGGGACTGTCGTTTGGGATGAGCAGTTCTTC. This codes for CASSEPGTVVWDEQFF.

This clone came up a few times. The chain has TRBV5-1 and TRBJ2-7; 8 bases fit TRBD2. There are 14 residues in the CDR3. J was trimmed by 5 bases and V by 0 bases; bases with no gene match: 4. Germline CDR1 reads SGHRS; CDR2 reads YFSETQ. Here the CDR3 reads CASSLGTSYDEQYF. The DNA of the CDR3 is TGCGCCAGCAGCTTGGGGACTAGCTATGACGAGCAGTACTTC. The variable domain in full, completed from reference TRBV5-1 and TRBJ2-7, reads KAGVTQTPRYLIKTRGQQVTLSCSPISGHRSVSWYQQTPGQGLQFLFEYFSETQRNKGNFPGRFSGRQFSNSRSEMNVSTLELGDSALYLCASSLGTSYDEQYFGPGTRLTVT.

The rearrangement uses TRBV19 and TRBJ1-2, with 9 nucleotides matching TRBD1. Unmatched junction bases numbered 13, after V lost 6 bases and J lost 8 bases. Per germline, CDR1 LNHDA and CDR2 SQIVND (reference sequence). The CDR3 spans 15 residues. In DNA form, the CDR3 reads TGTGCCAGTAGGCAGACAGGGGGGATAAAGGAAGGCTACACCTTC. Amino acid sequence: CASRQTGGIKEGYTF.

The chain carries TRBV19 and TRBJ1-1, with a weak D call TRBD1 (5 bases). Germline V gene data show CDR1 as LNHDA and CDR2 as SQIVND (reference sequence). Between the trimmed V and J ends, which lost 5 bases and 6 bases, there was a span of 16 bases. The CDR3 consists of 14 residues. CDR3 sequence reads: CASSLTAVPAEAFF. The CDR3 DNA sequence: TGTGCCAGTAGTCTGACAGCCGTCCCAGCTGAAGCTTTCTTT.

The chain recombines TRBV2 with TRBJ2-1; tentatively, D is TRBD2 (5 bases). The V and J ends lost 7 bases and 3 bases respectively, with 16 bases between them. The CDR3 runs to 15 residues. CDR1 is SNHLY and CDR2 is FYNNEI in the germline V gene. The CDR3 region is CASKELGTFYNEQFF. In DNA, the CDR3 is TGTGCCAGCAAAGAACTAGGAACGTTCTACAATGAGCAGTTCTTC.

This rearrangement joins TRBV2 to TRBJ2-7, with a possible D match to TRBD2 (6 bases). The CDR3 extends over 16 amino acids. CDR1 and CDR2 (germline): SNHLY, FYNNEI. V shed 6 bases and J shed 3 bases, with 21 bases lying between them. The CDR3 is CASRLGLASPIYEQYF. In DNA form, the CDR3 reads TGTGCCAGCAGATTAGGGCTAGCGAGCCCTATCTACGAGCAGTACTTC.

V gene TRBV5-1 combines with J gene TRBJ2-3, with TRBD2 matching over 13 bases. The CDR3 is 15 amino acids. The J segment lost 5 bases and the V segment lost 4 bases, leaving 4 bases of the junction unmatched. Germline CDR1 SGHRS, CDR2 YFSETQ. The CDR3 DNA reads TGCGCCAGCAGCCTACTAGCGGGAGGGCTAGATACGCAGTATTTT. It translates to CASSLLAGGLDTQYF.

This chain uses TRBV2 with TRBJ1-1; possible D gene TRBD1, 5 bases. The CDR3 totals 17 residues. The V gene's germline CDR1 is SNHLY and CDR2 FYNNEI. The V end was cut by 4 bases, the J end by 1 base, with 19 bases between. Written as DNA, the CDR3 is TGTGCCAGCAGTGCCCTAAGGGGCCAGGGCGGGAACACTGAAGCTTTCTTT. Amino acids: CASSALRGQGGNTEAFF.

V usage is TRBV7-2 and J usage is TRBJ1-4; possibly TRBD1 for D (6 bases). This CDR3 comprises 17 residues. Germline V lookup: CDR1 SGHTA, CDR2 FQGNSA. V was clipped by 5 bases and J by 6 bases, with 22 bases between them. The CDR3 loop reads CASSRNPPRAGDEKLFF. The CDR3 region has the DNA TGTGCCAGCAGCCGGAACCCCCCTCGGGCAGGGGATGAAAAACTGTTTTTT.

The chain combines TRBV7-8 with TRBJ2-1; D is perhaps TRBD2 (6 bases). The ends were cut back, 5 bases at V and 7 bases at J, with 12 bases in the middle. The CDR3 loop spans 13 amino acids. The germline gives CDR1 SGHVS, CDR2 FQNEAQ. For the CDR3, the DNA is TGTGCCAGCAGCCGAAGCGGGTGGAATGAGCAGTTCTTC. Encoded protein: CASSRSGWNEQFF.

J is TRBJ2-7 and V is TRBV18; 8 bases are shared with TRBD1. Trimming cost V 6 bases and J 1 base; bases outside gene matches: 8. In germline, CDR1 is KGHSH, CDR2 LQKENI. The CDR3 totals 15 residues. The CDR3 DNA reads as TGTGCCAGCTCCCCCAGCCGGGACAGGTCCTACGAGCAGTACTTC. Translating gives CASSPSRDRSYEQYF.

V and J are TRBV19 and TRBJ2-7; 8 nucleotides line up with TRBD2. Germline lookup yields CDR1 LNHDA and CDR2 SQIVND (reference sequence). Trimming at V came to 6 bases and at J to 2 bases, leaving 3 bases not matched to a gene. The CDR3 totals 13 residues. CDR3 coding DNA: TGTGCCAGTAGCAGCGGGAGCCCCTACGAGCAGTACTTC. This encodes CASSSGSPYEQYF.

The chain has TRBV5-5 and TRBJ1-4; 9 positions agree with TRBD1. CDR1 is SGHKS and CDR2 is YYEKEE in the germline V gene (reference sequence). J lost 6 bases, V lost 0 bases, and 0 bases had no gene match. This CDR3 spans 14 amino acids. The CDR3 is CASSLGTGDEKLFF. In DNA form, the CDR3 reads TGTGCCAGCAGCTTGGGGACAGGGGATGAAAAACTGTTTTTT.

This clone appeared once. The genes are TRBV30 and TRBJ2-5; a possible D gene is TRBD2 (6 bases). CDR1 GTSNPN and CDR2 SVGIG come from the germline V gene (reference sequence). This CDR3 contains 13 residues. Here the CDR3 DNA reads TGTGCTGGGGAGGCTGGGTACCAAGAGACCCAGTACTTC. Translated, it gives CAGEAGYQETQYF.